One sample yielded the 26 T cell receptor beta chains listed below, sequenced in a study of T-cell reconstitution after alpha-beta-depleted transplantation in children (dated by TCRdb to the mid-2010s). Libraries were prepared through PCR. The sequencer listed for this sample is Illumina HiSeq 2500. Molecular barcoding was employed in the preparation of TCR libraries, with unique molecular identifiers being used to normalize TCRbeta repertoire quantification. The public reads were quality trimmed at Q25 with fastp and then assembled into clones with MiXCR by TCRdb, keeping productive beta chains. Duplicate CDR3 protein sequences are folded into a single record with the most common DNA and genes. The sample table records 200,000 to 250,000 distinct CDR3 sequences; roughly a tenth of these occur just once. The ten biggest clones cover about 30% of the sample. The treatment or condition label corresponds to: allogeneic hematopoietic cell transplantation with graft depleted of TCRalphabeta T cells and CD19 B cells.

The sample here was PBMCs, taken before TCRalphabeta/CD19-depleted stem cell transplant. The receptors were gathered from a child less than two years old with acute myeloid leukemia, due to receive a stem cell transplant.

In this sample, this clonotype turned up once. This could be a read error, since a much larger clone is one nucleotide away. The chain recombines TRBV28 with TRBJ2-7, with 11 positions matching TRBD2. The CDR3 is made up of 14 amino acids. In germline, CDR1 is MDHEN, CDR2 SYDVKM. Trimming at V came to 6 bases and at J to 2 bases, leaving 3 bases not matched to a gene. The CDR3 DNA sequence: TGTGCCAGCAGGAGTAGCGGGAGGGCCTACGAGCAGTACTTC. Residues: CASRSSGRAYEQYF.

This clonotype was seen many times. Here the CDR3 DNA reads TGTGCCACCAGTGTCGGGACTGAAGCTTTCTTT. It yields the protein CATSVGTEAFF. The V call is TRBV24-1, the J call TRBJ1-1; D unclear. V dropped 5 bases and J dropped 5 bases, with 5 bases sitting between them. There are 11 residues in the CDR3. Germline lookup yields CDR1 KGHDR and CDR2 SFDVKD.

This clonotype has at least ten counts. This rearrangement joins TRBV2 to TRBJ1-2; D gene unclear. Per germline, CDR1 SNHLY and CDR2 FYNNEI. The CDR3 is 10 residues long. V shed 8 bases and J shed 8 bases, with 9 bases lying between them. The CDR3 DNA follows: TGTGCCAGCGTGTCCGGGGGCTACACCTTC. Translated: CASVSGGYTF.

This clonotype has a count of ten or more. The rearrangement joins TRBV28 to TRBJ2-5, with 8 bases fitting TRBD2. Trimming took 4 bases from V and 0 from J; bases not matched to a gene: 7. The CDR3 consists of 16 residues. Germline V lookup: CDR1 MDHEN, CDR2 SYDVKM. The CDR3 sequence is CASSSIGGGHQETQYF. For the CDR3, the DNA is TGTGCCAGCAGTTCCATCGGGGGGGGACACCAAGAGACCCAGTACTTC.

This clonotype was seen many times. The chain employs TRBV20-1 and TRBJ1-2; D is unresolved. This CDR3 contains 13 residues. Germline values: CDR1 DFQATT, CDR2 SNEGSKA (reference sequence). V was shortened by 6 bases and J by 5 bases, with 16 bases between the two germline ends. CDR3 nucleotide sequence: TGCAGTGCCCCCGATTCCTTTTCTTATGGCTACACCTTC. Its translation is CSAPDSFSYGYTF.

The table lists this clonotype with many counts. The chain recombines TRBV12-3 or TRBV12-4 with TRBJ2-5; D unclear. CDR3 length equals 14 residues. V gave up 3 bases and J gave up 2 bases, with 10 bases separating them. This chain's CDR3 is CASSLTRRQETQYF. Here the CDR3 DNA reads TGTGCCAGCAGTTTGACTCGAAGACAAGAGACCCAGTACTTC.

This clonotype has a handful of counts. The J gene is TRBJ2-7, the V gene TRBV7-2; either TRBD1 or TRBD2 may supply D (6 bases each). The CDR3 length is 17 residues. CDR1 is SGHTA and CDR2 is FQGNSA in the germline V gene. Trimming stripped 4 bases from V and 0 bases from J, with 19 bases between. The CDR3 DNA reads as TGTGCCAGCAGCTCAGCTAGCTACGGAGGGGGCTCCTACGAGCAGTACTTC. Protein: CASSSASYGGGSYEQYF.

The rearrangement joins TRBV4-1 to TRBJ2-3; weak D call: TRBD2 (6 bases). V lost 4 bases and J 3 bases, leaving 14 bases between the germline ends. Germline CDR1 MGHRA, CDR2 YSYEKL. The CDR3 sequence is 15 residues long. The CDR3 sequence is CASSRAGIGTDTQYF. CDR3 bases: TGCGCCAGCAGCCGGGCGGGGATTGGAACAGATACGCAGTATTTT.

On this clonotype: Since no conserved phenylalanine or tryptophan closes the CDR3, a read error is the likely cause. The chain is built from TRBV27 and TRBJ2-3, with D unresolved. V was trimmed by 4 bases and J by 4 bases, leaving 15 bases between them. The germline CDR1 and CDR2 sequences are MNHEY and SMNVEV (reference sequence). The length of the CDR3 is 15 residues. CDR3 protein: CASSSETLDPDTQYS. Written as DNA, the CDR3 is TGTGCCAGCAGTTCTGAGACACTCGACCCAGATACGCAGTATTCT.

This clonotype was recorded many times. The chain carries TRBV19 and TRBJ2-7; a weak D match, TRBD2 (6 bases). This CDR3 region has 14 residues. The germline CDR1 and CDR2 sequences are LNHDA and SQIVND (reference sequence). The V and J ends lost 5 bases and 3 bases respectively, with 14 bases between them. The CDR3 DNA follows: TGTGCCAGTAGTTCGGCGGGGAACCTCTACGAGCAGTACTTC. As protein: CASSSAGNLYEQYF.

The table lists this clonotype with many counts. The chain employs TRBV7-2 and TRBJ2-7, with 7 bases fitting TRBD1. V lost 5 bases to trimming and J lost 5 bases; unmatched junction nucleotides: 9. Germline V gives CDR1 SGHTA, CDR2 FQGNSA. This CDR3 is built from 14 residues. CDR3 sequence: CASSTGQRRNEQYF. The DNA for the CDR3 is TGTGCCAGCAGCACGGGACAGCGTCGGAACGAGCAGTACTTC.

This clonotype was observed many times. The chain links TRBV20-1 to TRBJ1-2, with D possibly matching TRBD1 (6 bases). CDR1 and CDR2 from the germline V gene are DFQATT and SNEGSKA (reference sequence). V shed 6 bases and J shed 0 bases, with 20 bases lying between them. The CDR3 runs 16 residues. In DNA form, the CDR3 reads TGCAGTGCCCTAGATCAGGGGAAAGGGGCTAACTATGGCTACACCTTC. Encoded protein: CSALDQGKGANYGYTF.

There are many counts of this clonotype. This chain joins TRBV6-2 or TRBV6-3 and TRBJ2-1; D ambiguous. In germline, CDR1 is MNHEY, CDR2 SVGEGT. The CDR3 runs to 11 residues. V lost 1 base and J lost 9, with 4 bases in between. CDR3 nucleotides: TGTGCCAGCAGTTACTATGGTGAGCAGTTCTTC. Encoded protein: CASSYYGEQFF.

This clonotype has a count of ten or more. The rearrangement uses TRBV20-1 and TRBJ2-5; possible D gene TRBD2, 6 bases. The germline V and J ends were trimmed by 5 bases and 6 bases, with 16 bases remaining between them. Germline values: CDR1 DFQATT, CDR2 SNEGSKA (reference sequence). CDR3 length: 13 residues. The CDR3 is CSAFRDSLKTQYF. The CDR3 coding sequence is TGCAGTGCTTTTAGGGACTCACTGAAGACCCAGTACTTC.

This clonotype was seen ten or more times. This chain uses TRBV12-3 or TRBV12-4 with TRBJ2-7; D remains unclear. V lost 3 bases, J lost 4 bases, and 7 bases lay in between. The CDR3 length is 12 residues. CDR3 nucleotide sequence: TGTGCCAGCAGTTTTGAACGGTACGAGCAGTACTTC. Encoded protein: CASSFERYEQYF.

In its sample, this clonotype was seen many times. V usage is TRBV18 and J usage is TRBJ2-7, with a tentative D call TRBD1 (6 bases). V shed 4 bases and J shed 3 bases, with 10 bases lying between them. This CDR3 is built from 13 residues. Germline CDR1 reads KGHSH; CDR2 reads LQKENI. The chain's CDR3 is CASSRTANYEQYF. Written as DNA, the CDR3 is TGTGCCAGCTCACGGACAGCGAACTACGAGCAGTACTTC.

The table lists this clonotype with many counts. The rearrangement uses TRBV20-1 and TRBJ1-5; tentatively, D is TRBD1 (6 bases). V lost 5 bases to trimming and J lost 0 bases, with 20 bases between them. Germline CDR1 is DFQATT and CDR2 is SNEGSKA (reference sequence). This CDR3 spans 17 amino acids. Written as DNA, the CDR3 is TGCAGTGCTCCCGACCCGGGGGAGACAGGTAGCAATCAGCCCCAGCATTTT. It is translated as CSAPDPGETGSNQPQHF.

This clonotype was counted at least ten times. The J gene is TRBJ2-2, the V gene TRBV7-2; D uncertain. The CDR3 covers 12 residues. The V gene's germline CDR1 is SGHTA and CDR2 FQGNSA. The germline V and J ends were trimmed by 5 bases and 4 bases, with 5 bases remaining between them. CDR3 residues: CASSAFTGELFF. CDR3 coding DNA: TGTGCCAGCAGCGCCTTCACCGGGGAGCTGTTTTTT.

The chain employs TRBV24-1 and TRBJ2-1; tentative D call: TRBD2 (6 bases). CDR1 KGHDR and CDR2 SFDVKD come from the germline V gene. The CDR3 totals 13 residues. Trimming stripped 7 bases from V and 0 bases from J, with 6 bases between. CDR3 loop: CATSGGSYNEQFF. CDR3 bases: TGTGCCACCAGCGGGGGCTCCTACAATGAGCAGTTCTTC.

This clonotype has at least ten counts. CDR3 protein: CAISPDRVYGYTF. The CDR3 nucleotides are TGTGCCATCAGCCCCGACAGGGTCTATGGCTACACCTTC. The chain couples TRBV10-3 to TRBJ1-2; 7 nucleotides line up with TRBD1. CDR1 ENHRY and CDR2 SYGVKD come from the germline V gene. Losses at the gene ends were 6 bases for V and 4 bases for J; bases not matched to a gene: 5. The CDR3 loop spans 13 amino acids.

This clonotype was detected ten times or more. The CDR3 sequence: CASNPSGKRETQYF. For the CDR3, the DNA is TGTGCCAGCAACCCCAGTGGAAAGCGGGAGACCCAGTACTTC. The chain uses TRBV7-8 and TRBJ2-5; D perhaps matches TRBD2 (5 bases). CDR3 length: 14 amino acids. Trimming removed 7 bases from V and 5 bases from J, with 17 bases in between. Germline V gene sequence: CDR1 SGHVS, CDR2 FQNEAQ.

This clonotype was seen many times. The V gene is TRBV5-1, the J gene TRBJ2-1; 11 bases agree with TRBD2. The CDR3 spans 16 residues. CDR1 and CDR2 (germline): SGHRS, YFSETQ. The V gene end was trimmed by 0 bases and the J gene end by 4 bases; junction bases not matched to a gene: 3. Written as DNA, the CDR3 is TGCGCCAGCAGCTTGGACCTAGCGGGAGGATACAATGAGCAGTTCTTC. Protein product: CASSLDLAGGYNEQFF.

As regards this clonotype: One end of the junction varies from germline; a read error may be responsible. This chain's CDR3 is CANSFQGTAGRPYEQYF. The CDR3 nucleotides are TGTGCCAACAGCTTTCAAGGAACAGCGGGACGACCCTACGAGCAGTACTTC. The chain joins TRBV7-6 to TRBJ2-7; 7 bases are shared with TRBD2. CDR1 is SGHVS, CDR2 FNYEAQ, per germline. CDR3 size: 17 residues.

This sequence joins TRBV7-3 and TRBJ1-5; no clear D gene. The V gene lost 5 bases and the J gene lost 3 bases, with 8 bases spanning the gap. Germline loops: CDR1 SGHTA, CDR2 FQGTGA. This CDR3 has 13 residues. CDR3 region: CASSPDYNQPQHF. The CDR3 DNA follows: TGTGCCAGCAGCCCTGATTACAATCAGCCCCAGCATTTT.

This clonotype occurred many times. The chain employs TRBV6-6 and TRBJ2-7; a weak D match, TRBD1 (6 bases). The germline CDR1 and CDR2 sequences are MNHNY and SVGAGI (reference sequence). The CDR3 length is 12 residues. Trimming removed 10 bases at V and 2 bases at J, with 12 bases between. The CDR3 DNA reads TGTGCCACCCGGGACACCACCTACGAGCAGTACTTC. Amino acids: CATRDTTYEQYF.

There are many counts of this clonotype. V gene TRBV6-1 combines with J gene TRBJ1-5, with 11 positions matching TRBD1. Looked up from germline, CDR1 is MNHNS and CDR2 is SASEGT. The CDR3 has 13 residues. V shed 6 bases, J shed 5 bases, and the junction held 0 bases outside the gene matches. CDR3 sequence (DNA): TGTGCCAGCAGGGGACAGGGGGATCAGCCCCAGCATTTT. The encoded protein is CASRGQGDQPQHF.